These 20 T cell receptor beta chains were sequenced from one sample in a study of early T cells in non-severe SARS-CoV-2 infection. Each CDR3 protein gets one entry after TCRdb re-called the 5' RACE reads with MiXCR. This sample has about 83,000 distinct CDR3 sequences, with 8% to 13% found just once. The specimen was whole blood, collected at baseline. Receptors were obtained from an adult who was a healthcare worker with PCR-confirmed SARS-CoV-2 infection or an uninfected control (not recorded which).

The gene calls are TRBV19 and TRBJ2-5, with TRBD1 matching over 10 bases. The length of the CDR3 is 15 residues. V lost 8 bases to trimming and J lost 2 bases; unmatched junction nucleotides: 8. CDR1 and CDR2 from the germline V gene are LNHDA and SQIVND (reference sequence). In DNA form, the CDR3 reads TGTGCCAGTTCGACAGGGGGCACCACACAAGAGACCCAGTACTTC. Its translation is CASSTGGTTQETQYF.

A few counts support this clonotype. V is TRBV20-1 and J is TRBJ2-1; 13 nucleotides line up with TRBD2. The CDR3 sequence is 14 residues long. With V trimmed by 5 bases and J by 9 bases, 7 bases remained unmatched. CDR1 and CDR2 (germline): DFQATT, SNEGSKA (reference sequence). The CDR3 loop reads CSASGLAGVGEQFF. As DNA, the CDR3 is TGCAGTGCTTCAGGACTAGCGGGAGTGGGTGAGCAGTTCTTC.

A few counts support this clonotype. The rearrangement uses TRBV20-1 and TRBJ2-5; D call uncertain. Trimming shortened V by 5 bases and J by 2 bases, and 12 bases separated the two germline ends. CDR1 and CDR2 (germline): DFQATT, SNEGSKA (reference sequence). CDR3 length: 13 amino acids. CDR3 sequence (DNA): TGCAGTGCTCTCACCGAGGTACAAGAGACCCAGTACTTC. Protein sequence: CSALTEVQETQYF.

This clonotype was seen many times. The rearrangement joins TRBV25-1 to TRBJ2-7, with a possible D match to TRBD2 (7 bases). Germline values: CDR1 MGHDK, CDR2 SYGVNS. V gave up 8 bases and J gave up 6 bases, with 11 bases separating them. The CDR3 loop spans 11 amino acids. The CDR3 nucleotides read TGTGCCAGCGGCGCGGGGGCCGAGCAGTACTTC. Its protein product is CASGAGAEQYF.

The chain combines TRBV5-6 with TRBJ1-6; D is uncertain. This CDR3 is built from 17 residues. Germline assignment: CDR1 SGHDT and CDR2 YYEEEE. V was trimmed by 1 base and J by 12 bases, leaving 23 bases between them. The CDR3 loop is CASSLLGKTPKLLPLHF. CDR3 DNA sequence: TGTGCCAGCAGCTTGTTGGGGAAAACCCCCAAGCTTTTACCCCTCCACTTT. Drawing the rest from reference TRBV5-6 and TRBJ1-6, the complete variable domain is DAGVTQSPTHLIKTRGQQVTLRCSPKSGHDTVSWYQQALGQGPQFIFQYYEEEERQRGNFPDRFSGHQFPNYSSELNVNALLLGDSALYLCASSLLGKTPKLLPLHFGNGTRLTVT.

This clonotype was counted many times. V and J are TRBV3-1 and TRBJ2-1; D is unresolved. The CDR3 loop spans 13 amino acids. Trimming took off 2 bases at V and 7 bases at J, with 9 bases between the two ends. Germline V gene data show CDR1 as LGHDT and CDR2 as YNNKEL (reference sequence). This CDR3 reads CASSQPHPNEQFF. As DNA, the CDR3 is TGTGCCAGCAGCCAACCCCACCCGAATGAGCAGTTCTTC.

This clonotype was counted a few times. V gene TRBV28 combines with J gene TRBJ2-4, with 7 bases fitting TRBD2. Per the germline V gene, CDR1 is MDHEN and CDR2 is SYDVKM. This CDR3 comprises 15 residues. V shed 5 bases and J 0 bases; nucleotides not matched to a gene: 4. The CDR3 sequence: CASSTRGVAKNIQYF. CDR3 in DNA: TGTGCCAGCAGTACCCGGGGGGTAGCCAAAAACATTCAGTACTTC.

Here the CDR3 reads CASSPRTTPRGTDTQYF. The CDR3 DNA reads TGCGCCAGCAGCCCGCGGACTACCCCGAGGGGCACAGATACGCAGTATTTT. The chain links TRBV5-1 to TRBJ2-3, with TRBD2 as a possible D gene (6 bases). V was trimmed by 4 bases and J by 1 base, leaving 19 bases between them. The CDR3 totals 17 residues. Germline V gene sequence: CDR1 SGHRS, CDR2 YFSETQ.

This clonotype has just a few counts. The rearrangement joins TRBV28 to TRBJ2-4; 7 bases line up with TRBD1. Germline assignment: CDR1 MDHEN and CDR2 SYDVKM. Trimming took 5 bases from V and 2 from J; bases not matched to a gene: 15. The length of the CDR3 is 18 residues. This CDR3 is CASSKTGIMTWTKNIQYF. The CDR3 nucleotides are TGTGCCAGCAGTAAGACAGGGATAATGACGTGGACCAAAAACATTCAGTACTTC. Supplemented by reference TRBV28 and TRBJ2-4, the full variable domain reads DVKVTQSSRYLVKRTGEKVFLECVQDMDHENMFWYRQDPGLGLRLIYFSYDVKMKEKGDIPEGYSVSREKKERFSLILESASTNQTSMYLCASSKTGIMTWTKNIQYFGAGTRLSVL.

The V and J genes are TRBV28 and TRBJ2-7, with D perhaps TRBD2 (5 bases). The germline V gene encodes CDR1 MDHEN and CDR2 SYDVKM. The CDR3 totals 14 residues. Trimming shortened V by 5 bases and J by 4 bases, and 15 bases separated the two germline ends. CDR3 protein: CASSPTGKQYEQYF. CDR3 in DNA: TGTGCCAGCAGTCCCACGGGGAAGCAATACGAGCAGTACTTC.

In its sample, this clonotype was seen a few times. The gene calls are TRBV18 and TRBJ2-3; D call uncertain. The V end was cut by 3 bases, the J end by 1 base, with 8 bases between. This CDR3 has 14 residues. In germline, CDR1 is KGHSH, CDR2 LQKENI. This CDR3 is CASSPQRGTDTQYF. DNA for the CDR3: TGTGCCAGCTCACCCCAAAGGGGCACAGATACGCAGTATTTT.

The sample holds a few counts of this clonotype. For the CDR3, the DNA is TGCGCCAGCAGTTGGGGGCTTAGCGGCACAGATACGCAGTATTTT. Translating it yields CASSWGLSGTDTQYF. The rearrangement joins TRBV5-1 to TRBJ2-3, with D maybe TRBD1 (6 bases). V dropped 5 bases and J dropped 1 base, with 14 bases sitting between them. The CDR3 contains 15 residues. Germline V gene lookup returns CDR1 SGHRS and CDR2 YFSETQ.

This clonotype was seen many times. The rearrangement uses TRBV27 and TRBJ2-6, with 10 bases fitting TRBD1. V shed 2 bases, J shed 8 bases, and the junction held 3 bases outside the gene matches. This CDR3 has 15 residues. Germline loops: CDR1 MNHEY, CDR2 SMNVEV (reference sequence). The CDR3 spells CASSLRDRGSNVLTF. CDR3 nucleotide sequence: TGTGCCAGCAGTTTAAGGGACAGGGGATCCAACGTCCTGACTTTC.

The genes are TRBV12-3 or TRBV12-4 and TRBJ2-2; 13 positions agree with TRBD2. Trimming at V came to 1 base and at J to 5 bases, leaving 7 bases not matched to a gene. The CDR3 contains 18 residues. In DNA, the CDR3 is TGTGCCAGCAGTTTAGGGGCGACTAGCGGGGGGAAAACCGGGGAGCTGTTTTTT. Its protein is CASSLGATSGGKTGELFF.

This clonotype occurred many times. This sequence joins TRBV20-1 and TRBJ2-4; TRBD1 matches at 7 bases. This CDR3 has 13 amino acids. Trimming removed 3 bases from V and 9 bases from J; junction bases left unmatched: 8. The germline gives CDR1 DFQATT, CDR2 SNEGSKA (reference sequence). This CDR3 is CSASSGDSGIQYF. DNA of the CDR3: TGCAGTGCTAGTTCAGGGGACAGCGGCATTCAGTACTTC.

CDR3 sequence (DNA): TGTGCCAGCAGTTCCTCTGCAAGGTACGAGCAGTACTTC. Protein sequence: CASSSSARYEQYF. J is TRBJ2-7 and V is TRBV28; no firm D call. The germline gives CDR1 MDHEN, CDR2 SYDVKM. The CDR3 runs to 13 residues. The V gene lost 4 bases and the J gene lost 4 bases, with 11 bases spanning the gap. Full variable domain (rest looked up from reference TRBV28 and TRBJ2-7): DVKVTQSSRYLVKRTGEKVFLECVQDMDHENMFWYRQDPGLGLRLIYFSYDVKMKEKGDIPEGYSVSREKKERFSLILESASTNQTSMYLCASSSSARYEQYFGPGTRLTVT.

At least ten counts were recorded for this clonotype. The rearrangement joins TRBV5-1 to TRBJ2-3; D call uncertain. V was clipped by 2 bases and J by 2 bases, with 3 bases between them. This CDR3 is built from 12 residues. Germline-derived CDR1 and CDR2 are SGHRS and YFSETQ. The CDR3 spells CASSFLTDTQYF. Here the CDR3 DNA reads TGCGCCAGCAGCTTTCTCACAGATACGCAGTATTTT.

The genes are TRBV18 and TRBJ1-6; D might be TRBD1 (6 bases). The germline V gene has CDR1 KGHSH and CDR2 LQKENI. This CDR3 comprises 13 residues. Trimming removed 6 bases at V and 11 bases at J, with 14 bases between. The CDR3 DNA follows: TGTGCCAGCTCTCCCGGACAGCGCCCACCCCTCCACTTT. Its translation: CASSPGQRPPLHF.

The sample holds many counts of this clonotype. V gene TRBV6-6 combines with J gene TRBJ1-4; no clear D gene. Germline V lookup: CDR1 MNHNY, CDR2 SVGAGI (reference sequence). Trimming took 6 bases from V and 3 from J, leaving 11 bases between them. The CDR3 loop spans 14 amino acids. The CDR3 loop reads CASRPSQSNEKLFF. As DNA, the CDR3 is TGTGCCAGCAGGCCGTCACAGTCTAATGAAAAACTGTTTTTT.

This clonotype came up a few times. The V gene is TRBV4-1, the J gene TRBJ2-3; unclear D gene. Trimming stripped 0 bases from V and 10 bases from J, with 17 bases between. CDR3 length: 15 residues. Per germline, CDR1 MGHRA and CDR2 YSYEKL. The CDR3 loop is CASSQDGSIESAQYF. DNA for the CDR3: TGCGCCAGCAGCCAAGATGGGTCCATAGAGTCGGCGCAGTATTTT.